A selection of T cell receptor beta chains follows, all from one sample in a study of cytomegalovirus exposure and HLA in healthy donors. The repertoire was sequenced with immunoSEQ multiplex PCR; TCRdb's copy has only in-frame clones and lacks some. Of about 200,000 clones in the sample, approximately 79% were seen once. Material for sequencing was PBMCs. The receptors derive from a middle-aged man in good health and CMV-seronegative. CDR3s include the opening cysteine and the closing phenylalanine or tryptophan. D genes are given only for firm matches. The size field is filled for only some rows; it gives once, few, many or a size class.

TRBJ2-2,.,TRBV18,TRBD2,TGTGCCAGCTCACCACCGGGTAGCGGGATCTACACCGGGGAGCTGTTTTTT,CASSPPGSGIYTGELFF
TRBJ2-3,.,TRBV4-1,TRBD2,TGCGCCAGCAGCCCTCGGACTAGCGGGAGGACGAATACGCAGTATTTT,CASSPRTSGRTNTQYF
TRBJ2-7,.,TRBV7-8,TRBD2,TGTGCCAGCAACCCGGGGGGGCTAGCTTACGAGCAGTACTTC,CASNPGGLAYEQYF
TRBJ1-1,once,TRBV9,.,TGTGCCAGCAGCAGCTTAGCGGGAAGGGCTTTCTTT,CASSSLAGRAFF
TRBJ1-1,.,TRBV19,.,TGTGCCAGTAGTATGTGGTCAGGCACTGAAGCTTTCTTT,CASSMWSGTEAFF
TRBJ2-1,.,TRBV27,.,TGTGCCAGCAGTCATCCCCACAATGAGCAGTTCTTC,CASSHPHNEQFF
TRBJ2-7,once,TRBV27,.,TGTGCCAGCAGTTTGCGGGGAACCTACGAGCAGTACTTC,CASSLRGTYEQYF
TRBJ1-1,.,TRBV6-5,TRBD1,TGTGCCAGCAGTTACGGACAGGGGAGCTTTGAAGCTTTCTTT,CASSYGQGSFEAFF
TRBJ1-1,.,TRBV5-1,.,TGCGCCAGCAGCTCCGAGGCAGCGAACACTGAAGCTTTCTTT,CASSSEAANTEAFF
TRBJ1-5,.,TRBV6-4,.,TGTGCCAGCAGGCCCGGAGATCAGCCCCAGCATTTT,CASRPGDQPQHF
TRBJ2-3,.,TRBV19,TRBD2,TGTGCCAGCGGAGATACGGGACTAGCGGGCTTTCTTTACACAGATACGCAGTATTTT,CASGDTGLAGFLYTDTQYF
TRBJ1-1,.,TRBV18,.,TGTGCCAGCTCACCGGGGACTCCGAACACTGAAGCTTTCTTT,CASSPGTPNTEAFF
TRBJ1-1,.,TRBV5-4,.,TGTGCCAGCAGCCACCCGGGACAAATCATGAACACTGAAGCTTTCTTT,CASSHPGQIMNTEAFF
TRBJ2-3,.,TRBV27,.,TGTGCCAGCACCTTGGGGCGCCCCACCGATACGCAGTATTTT,CASTLGRPTDTQYF
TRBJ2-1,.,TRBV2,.,TGTGCCAGGGGGGGTGGGGATGAGCAGTTCTTC,CARGGGDEQFF
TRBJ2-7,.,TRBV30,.,TGTGCCTGGGCCGACAGGCTCTACGAGCAGTACTTC,CAWADRLYEQYF
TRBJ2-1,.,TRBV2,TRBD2,TGTGCCAGCACGGCTAGCGGGATGGGTGAGCAGTTCTTC,CASTASGMGEQFF
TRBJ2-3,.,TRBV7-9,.,TGTGCCAGCAGCTTATCGGGGTCAGATACGCAGTATTTT,CASSLSGSDTQYF
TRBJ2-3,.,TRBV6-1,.,TGTGCCAGCAGTGAGGGACTGGCGCGGAATTTT,CASSEGLARNF
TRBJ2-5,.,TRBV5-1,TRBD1,TGCGCCAGCAGCTTGGAGGGGACAGGGGGCTTTGGAGAGACCCAGTACTTC,CASSLEGTGGFGETQYF
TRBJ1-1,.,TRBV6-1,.,TGTGCCAGCAGTGTACAGATGAACACTGAAGCTTTCTTT,CASSVQMNTEAFF
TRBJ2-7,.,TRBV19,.,TGTGCCAGTAGTTTTACAGGTTCCTACGAGCAGTACTTC,CASSFTGSYEQYF
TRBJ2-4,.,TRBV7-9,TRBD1,TGTGCCAGCAGCACCGACAGGGGGAAAAACATTCAGTACTTC,CASSTDRGKNIQYF
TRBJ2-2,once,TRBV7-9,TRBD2,TGTGCCAGCAGCGCGACTAGCGGCACCGGGGAGCTGTTTTTT,CASSATSGTGELFF
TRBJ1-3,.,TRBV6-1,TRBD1,TGTGCCAGCAGTGAGATCCGGGACAGGGGCTCTGGAAACACCATATATTTT,CASSEIRDRGSGNTIYF
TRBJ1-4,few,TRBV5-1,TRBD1,TGCGCCAGCAGCAGGGAACAGGGGCGGACTAATGAAAAACTGTTTTTT,CASSREQGRTNEKLFF
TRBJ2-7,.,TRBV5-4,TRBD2,TGTGCCAGCAGCTTAAAGCGGGAGGGCAACTACGAGCAGTACTTC,CASSLKREGNYEQYF
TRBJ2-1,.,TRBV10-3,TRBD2,TGTGCCATCAGGCAGACTAGCGGGAGGGCCTACCGGGATGAGCAGTTCTTC,CAIRQTSGRAYRDEQFF
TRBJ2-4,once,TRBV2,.,TGTGCCAGCAGTTACGACTCGCTGGGGTACTTC,CASSYDSLGYF
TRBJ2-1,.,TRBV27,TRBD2,TGTGCCAGCACCTTAGGGACTAGCGGCAGGAATGAGCAGTTCTTC,CASTLGTSGRNEQFF
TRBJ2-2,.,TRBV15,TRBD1,TGTGCCACCAGGACAGGGGGTGCGGTCGGGGAGCTGTTTTTT,CATRTGGAVGELFF
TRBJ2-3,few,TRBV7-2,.,TGTGCCAGCAGCTTAGCGGGGGCCAGGGATACGCAGTATTTT,CASSLAGARDTQYF
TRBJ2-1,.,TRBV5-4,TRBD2,TGTGCCAGCAGCTTGGGGACTAGCGAGAGGGGGAATGAGCAGTTCTTC,CASSLGTSERGNEQFF
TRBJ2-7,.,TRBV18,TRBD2,TGTGCCAGCTCATTGACAGAGGGAGGTAGCGGGAGCCCCTACGAGCAGTACTTC,CASSLTEGGSGSPYEQYF
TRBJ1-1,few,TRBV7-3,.,TGTGCCAGCAGCTTAAGGAGGGGACTTGAAGCTTTCTTT,CASSLRRGLEAFF
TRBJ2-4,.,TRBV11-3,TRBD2,TGTGCCAGCAGCGGCCGAGCGGGGGGTCTACGGGCCAAAAACATTCAGTACTTC,CASSGRAGGLRAKNIQYF
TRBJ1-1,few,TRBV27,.,TGTGCCAGCAGCCGAGGGCAGGGGCTAATGAACACTGAAGCTTTCTTT,CASSRGQGLMNTEAFF
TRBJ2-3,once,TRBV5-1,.,TGCGCCAGCAGTCTAAACCCCCAAAGCACAGATACGCAGTATTTT,CASSLNPQSTDTQYF
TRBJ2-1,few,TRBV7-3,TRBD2,TGTGCCAGCAGCTTGAGGGGAGGCGGGAGCTCCTACAATGAGCAGTTCTTC,CASSLRGGGSSYNEQFF
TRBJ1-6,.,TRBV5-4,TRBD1,TGTGCCAGCAGCCCGGGACAGGGCAGGGGATATAATTCACCCCTCCACTTT,CASSPGQGRGYNSPLHF
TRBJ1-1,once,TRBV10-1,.,TGCGCCAGCAGTGAGCCCAAGTTACAGGGTTCGGACATTCGGTCTGCTAAGAACACTGAAGCTTTCTTT,CASSEPKLQGSDIRSAKNTEAFF
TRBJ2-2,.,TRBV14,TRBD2,TGTGCCAGTCAGCGGGAGATCGGGGAGCTGTTTTTT,CASQREIGELFF
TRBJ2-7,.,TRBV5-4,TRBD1,TGTGCCAGCAGCCCCCGACAGGGGGTGTACGAGCAGTACTTC,CASSPRQGVYEQYF
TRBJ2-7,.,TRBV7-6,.,TGTGCCAGCAGCGGATTGCAGGGGACAATCAACGAGCAGTACTTC,CASSGLQGTINEQYF
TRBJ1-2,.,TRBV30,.,TGTGCCTGGAGTGTACAAGGGGGAAGTAGGGGCTACACCTTC,CAWSVQGGSRGYTF
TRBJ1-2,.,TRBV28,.,TGTGCCAGCAGTTTAGTGGCAGGATCTTATTCCACCTTC,CASSLVAGSYSTF
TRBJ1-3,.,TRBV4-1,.,TGCGCCAGCAGCCAAAAGGCCGGGGAGGGGGGCCCATTCCGAAACACCATATATTTT,CASSQKAGEGGPFRNTIYF
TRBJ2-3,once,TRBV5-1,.,TGCGCCAGCAGCTTCGGCGGGGCTAGCACAGATACGCAGTATTTT,CASSFGGASTDTQYF
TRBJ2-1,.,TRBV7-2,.,TGTGCCAGCAGCTTAAGGTCTGCAAGCAGGTACTACAATGAGCAGTTCTTC,CASSLRSASRYYNEQFF
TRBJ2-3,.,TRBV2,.,TGTGCCAGCAGTGAAGCGGGGCGCACAGATACGCAGTATTTT,CASSEAGRTDTQYF
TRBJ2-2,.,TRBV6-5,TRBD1,TGTGCCAGCAGTATACAGGGGGTCGCCGGGGAGCTGTTTTTT,CASSIQGVAGELFF
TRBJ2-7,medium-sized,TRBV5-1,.,TGCGCCAGCAGCTGGGACAAATCCTACGAGCAGTACTTC,CASSWDKSYEQYF
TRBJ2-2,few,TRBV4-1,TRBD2,TGCGCCAGCAGCCAAGACGCAATCCACCGGGAGGACACCGGGGAGCTGTTTTTT,CASSQDAIHREDTGELFF
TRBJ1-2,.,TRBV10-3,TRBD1,TGTGCCATCAGTGAGGGATTGGACAGGGGAAGTCATGGCTACACCTTC,CAISEGLDRGSHGYTF
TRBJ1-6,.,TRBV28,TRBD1,TGTGCCAGCACCCCAGCGGGACAGGGTCGTTCACCCCTCCACTTT,CASTPAGQGRSPLHF
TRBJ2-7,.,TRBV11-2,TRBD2,TGTGCCAGCAGCTTAGGTGCTAGCGGGAGTACGTACTTC,CASSLGASGSTYF
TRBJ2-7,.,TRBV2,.,TGTGCCAGCAGTGACGGGACAACTACCTACGAGCAGTACTTC,CASSDGTTTYEQYF